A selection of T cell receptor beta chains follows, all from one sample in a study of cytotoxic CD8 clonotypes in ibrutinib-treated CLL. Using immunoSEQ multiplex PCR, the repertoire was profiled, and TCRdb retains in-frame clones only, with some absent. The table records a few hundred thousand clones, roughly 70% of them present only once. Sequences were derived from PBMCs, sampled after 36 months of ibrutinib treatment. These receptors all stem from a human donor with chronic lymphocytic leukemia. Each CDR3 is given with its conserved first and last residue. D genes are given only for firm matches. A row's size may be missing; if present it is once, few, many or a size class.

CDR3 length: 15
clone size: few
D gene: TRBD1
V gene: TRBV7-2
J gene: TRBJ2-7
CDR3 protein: CASSLGTTGAYEQYF
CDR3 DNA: TGTGCCAGCAGCTTAGGGACGACAGGGGCCTACGAGCAGTACTTC

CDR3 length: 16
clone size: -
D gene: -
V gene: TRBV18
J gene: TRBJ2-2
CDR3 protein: CASSPREPANTGELFF
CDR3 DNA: TGTGCCAGCTCACCACGGGAGCCTGCGAACACCGGGGAGCTGTTTTTT

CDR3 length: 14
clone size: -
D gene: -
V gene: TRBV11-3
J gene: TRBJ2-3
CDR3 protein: CASSFGHETDTQYF
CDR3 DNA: TGTGCCAGCAGCTTTGGACACGAGACAGATACGCAGTATTTT

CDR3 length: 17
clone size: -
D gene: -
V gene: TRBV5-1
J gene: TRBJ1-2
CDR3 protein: CASSLAVGATQAYGYTF
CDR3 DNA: TGCGCCAGCAGCTTGGCGGTTGGGGCAACTCAAGCCTATGGCTACACCTTC

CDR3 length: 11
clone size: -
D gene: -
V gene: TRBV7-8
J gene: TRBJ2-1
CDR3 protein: CASSLGNEQFF
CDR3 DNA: TGTGCCAGCAGCCTAGGAAATGAGCAGTTCTTC

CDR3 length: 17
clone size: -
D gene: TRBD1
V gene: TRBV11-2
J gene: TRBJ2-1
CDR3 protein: CASSPMAPGQRYNEQFF
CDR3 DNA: TGTGCCAGCAGCCCAATGGCACCGGGACAGAGATACAATGAGCAGTTCTTC

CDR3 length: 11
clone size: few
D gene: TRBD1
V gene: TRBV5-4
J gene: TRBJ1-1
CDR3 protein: CASSLGWDSHF
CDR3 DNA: TGTGCCAGCAGCTTGGGGTGGGACAGCCACTTT

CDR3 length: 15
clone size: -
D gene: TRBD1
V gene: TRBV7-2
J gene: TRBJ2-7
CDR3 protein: CASSFPGQGYHEQYF
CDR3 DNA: TGTGCCAGCAGCTTCCCCGGACAGGGGTACCACGAGCAGTACTTC

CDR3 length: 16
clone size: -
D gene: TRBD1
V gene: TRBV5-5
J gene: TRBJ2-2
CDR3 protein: CASSFPGTGNTGELFF
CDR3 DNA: TGTGCCAGCAGCTTCCCCGGGACAGGGAACACCGGGGAGCTGTTTTTT

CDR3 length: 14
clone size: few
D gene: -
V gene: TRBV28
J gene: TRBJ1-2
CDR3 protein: CASSSLTVNYGYTF
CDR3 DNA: TGTGCCAGCAGCTCCTTGACAGTGAACTATGGCTACACCTTC

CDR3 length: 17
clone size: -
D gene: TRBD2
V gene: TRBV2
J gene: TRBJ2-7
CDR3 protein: CASSPSRSGVRSYEQYF
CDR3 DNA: TGTGCCAGCAGTCCAAGCCGAAGCGGGGTCCGCTCCTACGAGCAGTACTTC

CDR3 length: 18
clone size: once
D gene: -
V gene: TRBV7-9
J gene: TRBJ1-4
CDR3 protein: CASSPSGGSRGTNEKLFF
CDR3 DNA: TGTGCCAGCAGCCCTAGTGGGGGATCCCGGGGAACTAATGAAAAACTGTTTTTT

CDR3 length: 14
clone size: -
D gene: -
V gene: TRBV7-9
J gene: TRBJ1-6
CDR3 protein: CASSLPWGGSPLHF
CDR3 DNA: TGTGCCAGCAGCTTACCATGGGGTGGGTCACCCCTCCACTTT

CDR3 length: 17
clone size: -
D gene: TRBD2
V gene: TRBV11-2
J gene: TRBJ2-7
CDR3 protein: CASSLARVGTRGYEQYF
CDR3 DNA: TGTGCCAGCAGCTTAGCTAGGGTTGGGACTAGAGGCTACGAGCAGTACTTC

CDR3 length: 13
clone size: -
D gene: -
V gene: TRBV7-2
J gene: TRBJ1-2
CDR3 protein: CASSLDRPYGYTF
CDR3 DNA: TGTGCCAGCAGCTTAGACAGACCCTATGGCTACACCTTC

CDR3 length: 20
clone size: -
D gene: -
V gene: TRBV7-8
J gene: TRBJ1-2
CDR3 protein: CASSTRSGHLQTPKGYGYTF
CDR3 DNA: TGTGCCAGCAGCACCCGATCGGGACACCTACAGACTCCGAAGGGGTATGGCTACACCTTC

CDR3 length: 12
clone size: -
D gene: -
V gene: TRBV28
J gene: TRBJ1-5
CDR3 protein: CASTFSNQPQHF
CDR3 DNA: TGTGCCAGTACGTTTAGCAATCAGCCCCAGCATTTT

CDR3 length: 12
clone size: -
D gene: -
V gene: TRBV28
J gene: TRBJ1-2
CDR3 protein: CASQTQVYGYTF
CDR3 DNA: TGTGCCAGCCAAACACAGGTCTATGGCTACACCTTC